One and the same sample provided the 27 T cell receptor beta chains below, sequenced in a study of blood T cell repertoires in COVID-19 (dated by TCRdb to the early 2020s). The library relied on the immunoSEQ multiplex PCR assay. As stored in TCRdb, this immuneACCESS dataset retains in-frame rearrangements with V and J assigned. A fraction of the clones does not appear; measured against another copy, unresolved V genes explain less than half of the discrepancy, and the remainder lacks a known reason. The sample table contains about 200,000 clones; only one count was recorded for approximately 84% of them. The ten largest account for about 5% of the sample. The sequencing sample was made of peripheral blood. All receptors derive from an elderly woman with acute or convalescent COVID-19.

The chain uses TRBV5-6 and TRBJ2-3, with unresolved D. CDR3 length equals 12 residues. CDR1 and CDR2 (germline): SGHDT, YYEEEE. The V gene lost 5 bases and the J gene lost 5 bases, with 9 bases spanning the gap. This CDR3 reads CASRLHRDTQYF. For the CDR3, the DNA is TGTGCCAGCAGACTCCACAGAGATACGCAGTATTTT.

The chain carries TRBV19 and TRBJ1-5; the D is unclear. Germline CDR1 and CDR2: LNHDA and SQIVND (reference sequence). This CDR3 contains 13 residues. V was clipped by 3 bases and J by 7 bases, with 10 bases between them. CDR3 amino acids: CASSIRFGQPQHF. As DNA, the CDR3 is TGTGCCAGTAGTATCAGGTTTGGGCAGCCCCAGCATTTT.

V is TRBV10-3 and J is TRBJ2-3; possibly TRBD1 for D (6 bases). Trimming took 2 bases from V and 5 from J, leaving 17 bases between them. From germline, CDR1 is ENHRY and CDR2 SYGVKD. This CDR3 spans 16 amino acids. The CDR3, as DNA: TGTGCCATCAGTGAGGACGGGGCAGGGGCGAGAGATACGCAGTATTTT. Residues: CAISEDGAGARDTQYF.

The V call is TRBV7-6, the J call TRBJ2-2, with D maybe TRBD2 (6 bases). Germline CDR1 and CDR2: SGHVS and FNYEAQ. The V gene lost 7 bases and the J gene lost 3 bases, with 15 bases spanning the gap. The CDR3 totals 15 residues. In DNA, the CDR3 is TGTGCCAGCACGTGGGGGGAGGAGGACACCGGGGAGCTGTTTTTT. It encodes CASTWGEEDTGELFF.

The V and J genes are TRBV30 and TRBJ2-5; D gene uncertain. Germline assignment: CDR1 GTSNPN and CDR2 SVGIG (reference sequence). The CDR3 runs 14 residues. V lost 3 bases, J lost 2 bases, and 13 bases lay in between. In nucleotides, the CDR3 is TGTGCCTGGAGACCGCCGGTCCTTCAAGAGACCCAGTACTTC. It translates to CAWRPPVLQETQYF. The full variable domain, in which reference TRBV30 and TRBJ2-5 provide the parts outside the CDR3, is SQTIHQWPATLVQPVGSPLSLECTVEGTSNPNLYWYRQAAGRGLQLLFYSVGIGQISSEVPQNLSASRPQDRQFILSSKKLLLSDSGFYLCAWRPPVLQETQYFGPGTRLLVL.

This chain connects TRBV7-2 to TRBJ1-2; TRBD1 is a possible D gene (5 bases). V was trimmed by 5 bases and J by 3 bases, leaving 13 bases between them. The germline gives CDR1 SGHTA, CDR2 FQGNSA. CDR3 length: 14 amino acids. The CDR3 protein is CASSASGGYYGYTF. CDR3 bases: TGTGCCAGCAGCGCTTCCGGGGGTTACTATGGCTACACCTTC.

This clone has only a few counts. The V gene is TRBV10-3, the J gene TRBJ1-2; the D gene is possibly TRBD1 (5 bases). The CDR3 loop spans 13 amino acids. Trimming removed 6 bases from V and 2 bases from J, with 10 bases in between. Germline-derived CDR1 and CDR2 are ENHRY and SYGVKD. The CDR3 coding sequence is TGTGCCATCAGCCAACAGGACAACTATGGCTACACCTTC. Protein: CAISQQDNYGYTF.

This clone is a singleton in its sample. The chain combines TRBV19 with TRBJ1-2; perhaps TRBD1 as D (6 bases). V dropped 7 bases and J dropped 5 bases, with 14 bases sitting between them. Germline loops: CDR1 LNHDA, CDR2 SQIVND (reference sequence). The CDR3 runs 13 residues. CDR3 DNA: TGTGCCAGTACCGACAGGCCTCGGTATGGCTACACCTTC. It specifies CASTDRPRYGYTF.

The chain is built from TRBV4-2 and TRBJ2-5; 10 bases are a match to TRBD2. This CDR3 has 18 amino acids. Looked up from germline, CDR1 is LGHNA and CDR2 is YNFKEQ. Germline trimming cut 0 bases from V and 2 bases from J; bases unmatched to any gene: 9. The DNA for the CDR3 is TGTGCCAGCAGCCAAGATGTGGGTAGCGGGAGGCTTCAAGAGACCCAGTACTTC. Amino acids: CASSQDVGSGRLQETQYF.

This sequence joins TRBV7-9 and TRBJ1-1, with 7 nucleotides matching TRBD1. J lost 1 base, V lost 5 bases, and 4 bases had no gene match. Germline CDR1 reads SEHNR; CDR2 reads FQNEAQ (reference sequence). The CDR3 loop spans 14 amino acids. This CDR3 reads CASSPGGTNTEAFF. As DNA, the CDR3 is TGTGCCAGCAGCCCAGGGGGGACGAACACTGAAGCTTTCTTT.

This rearrangement joins TRBV5-1 to TRBJ2-7; D possibly corresponds to TRBD2 (7 bases). CDR1 is SGHRS and CDR2 is YFSETQ in the germline V gene. V was shortened by 6 bases and J by 1 base, with 17 bases between the two germline ends. There are 15 residues in the CDR3. The CDR3, as DNA: TGCGCCAGCAACCTGGGGGGGGCCTTGTCCTACGAGCAGTACTTC. The encoded protein is CASNLGGALSYEQYF.

V usage is TRBV29-1 and J usage is TRBJ1-2; D not resolved. CDR3 length: 13 residues. Trimming shortened V by 6 bases and J by 8 bases, and 19 bases separated the two germline ends. The germline V gene has CDR1 SQVTM and CDR2 ANQGSEA. The CDR3 loop reads CSVGMGGGFGYTF. The CDR3 DNA is TGCAGCGTGGGAATGGGAGGCGGATTCGGCTACACCTTC.

V is TRBV5-1 and J is TRBJ2-1, with 10 bases lining up with TRBD2. The CDR3 consists of 13 residues. The germline V gene has CDR1 SGHRS and CDR2 YFSETQ. Trimming cost V 4 bases and J 10 bases; bases outside gene matches: 5. CDR3 region: CASSAQREGEQFF. The CDR3 DNA reads as TGCGCCAGCAGCGCCCAGCGGGAGGGGGAGCAGTTCTTC.

The J gene is TRBJ1-2, the V gene TRBV20-1; TRBD1 might be the D (5 bases). The CDR3 runs 15 residues. The ends were cut back, 3 bases at V and 0 bases at J, with 14 bases in the middle. The germline gives CDR1 DFQATT, CDR2 SNEGSKA (reference sequence). In DNA form, the CDR3 reads TGCAGTGCTAGTCTTGGGGGGGGAGCTAACTATGGCTACACCTTC. Its translation: CSASLGGGANYGYTF.

The table lists this clone with a few counts. V gene TRBV2 combines with J gene TRBJ2-7; D gene unclear. The CDR3 contains 12 residues. The ends were cut back, 7 bases at V and 2 bases at J, with 9 bases in the middle. Germline V gene lookup returns CDR1 SNHLY and CDR2 FYNNEI. The CDR3 nucleotides read TGTGCCAGCAACTTATATACCTACGAGCAGTACTTC. This encodes CASNLYTYEQYF.

This chain links TRBV19 with TRBJ2-7, with D maybe TRBD1 (7 bases). CDR3 length: 15 residues. CDR1 is LNHDA and CDR2 is SQIVND in the germline V gene (reference sequence). Trimming took off 3 bases at V and 2 bases at J, with 14 bases between the two ends. The CDR3 DNA reads as TGTGCCAGTAGTATGGGCAGGGGGGCCACCTACGAGCAGTACTTC. Translating it yields CASSMGRGATYEQYF.

The chain has TRBV6-5 and TRBJ1-2, with D hard to call. V lost 2 bases and J lost 3, with 10 bases in between. CDR3 size: 14 residues. Germline CDR1 MNHEY, CDR2 SVGAGI. The CDR3 DNA sequence: TGTGCCAGCAGTTACGGCAGAAGCGACTATGGCTACACCTTC. The encoded protein is CASSYGRSDYGYTF.

This chain uses TRBV2 with TRBJ1-1; tentative D call: TRBD1 (5 bases). CDR3 length: 13 residues. The V gene lost 3 bases and the J gene lost 4 bases, with 9 bases spanning the gap. The germline V gene has CDR1 SNHLY and CDR2 FYNNEI. CDR3 residues: CASSDGGGTEAFF. CDR3 DNA: TGTGCCAGCAGTGATGGGGGGGGCACTGAAGCTTTCTTT.

For this clone: Other DNA sequences in the sample encode the same CDR3. The rearrangement links TRBV7-8 to TRBJ1-1; perhaps TRBD1 as D (5 bases). Germline CDR1 and CDR2: SGHVS and FQNEAQ. The CDR3 is made up of 14 amino acids. Trimming took 1 base from V and 1 from J, leaving 7 bases between them. In DNA, the CDR3 is TGTGCCAGCAGCTTAGTGGGGGGGAACACTGAAGCTTTCTTT. Its protein product is CASSLVGGNTEAFF.

The chain uses TRBV7-2 and TRBJ1-6, with D possibly being TRBD1 (6 bases). V shed 5 bases and J shed 9 bases, with 14 bases lying between them. The CDR3 extends over 14 amino acids. Germline V lookup: CDR1 SGHTA, CDR2 FQGNSA. CDR3 coding DNA: TGTGCCAGCAGCGACGGGACAACAGTTTCACCCCTCCACTTT. Encoded protein: CASSDGTTVSPLHF.

V gene TRBV5-6 combines with J gene TRBJ1-2, with D possibly being TRBD1 (6 bases). Germline V gives CDR1 SGHDT, CDR2 YYEEEE. The CDR3 spans 15 residues. Trimming stripped 7 bases from V and 8 bases from J, with 24 bases between. CDR3 region: CASVSWDSAGTGYTF. The CDR3 DNA follows: TGTGCCAGCGTCTCCTGGGATTCGGCAGGGACAGGCTACACCTTC.

This chain joins TRBV19 and TRBJ2-7; 9 bases agree with TRBD1. V was pared by 8 bases and J by 12 bases, with 8 bases of the junction left unmatched. The CDR3 loop spans 11 amino acids. Germline V CDR1 and CDR2: LNHDA, SQIVND (reference sequence). In DNA, the CDR3 is TGTGCCAGTGGACAGGGGCGCGTGCGGTACTTC. This encodes CASGQGRVRYF.

This clone came up once. V gene TRBV6-4 combines with J gene TRBJ2-1, with TRBD2 matching 7 bases. The CDR3 has 18 residues. Germline-derived CDR1 and CDR2 are MRHNA and SNTAGT. V lost 0 bases, J lost 8 bases, and 16 bases stayed unmatched. CDR3 DNA: TGTGCCAGCAGTGACTCAGGTTTCACTAGCGAGGAGTACGATGAGCAGTTCTTC. As protein: CASSDSGFTSEEYDEQFF.

The genes are TRBV6-6 and TRBJ2-3; TRBD2 matches 10 bases. J gave up 15 bases and V 6 bases, and 9 bases lay outside the gene matches. The CDR3 runs 12 residues. Germline V CDR1 and CDR2: MNHNY, SVGAGI (reference sequence). The CDR3 spells CASSEPSGSGYF. The CDR3 DNA reads as TGTGCCAGCAGCGAACCTAGCGGGAGCGGTTATTTT.

V and J are TRBV7-3 and TRBJ2-5, with 10 bases matching TRBD2. After removal of 0 bases from V and 5 bases from J, the junction contained 3 bases not matched to a gene. CDR3 length: 15 amino acids. Looked up from germline, CDR1 is SGHTA and CDR2 is FQGTGA. Here the CDR3 DNA reads TGTGCCAGCAGCTTAACCCTAGCGGGAGTGGAGACCCAGTACTTC. Residues: CASSLTLAGVETQYF.

The V gene is TRBV3-1 (or the pseudogene TRBV3-2), the J gene TRBJ1-2; no firm D call. CDR3 length: 11 amino acids. CDR1 is LGHDT, CDR2 YNNKEL, per germline (reference sequence). V was cut by 1 base and J by 7 bases, with 4 bases left in between. CDR3: CASSQGAGYTF. For the CDR3, the DNA is TGTGCCAGCAGCCAAGGGGCTGGCTACACCTTC.

This CDR3 reads CASSVATDRLLSYNEQFF. DNA for the CDR3: TGTGCCAGCAGCGTAGCTACAGACAGGTTATTATCCTACAATGAGCAGTTCTTC. The rearrangement uses TRBV9 and TRBJ2-1; D might be TRBD1 (6 bases). Trimming left V 0 bases short and J 1 base short, with 17 bases between. CDR1 and CDR2 (germline): SGDLS, YYNGEE. The CDR3 contains 18 residues. Supplemented by reference TRBV9 and TRBJ2-1, the full variable domain reads DSGVTQTPKHLITATGQRVTLRCSPRSGDLSVYWYQQSLDQGLQFLIQYYNGEERAKGNILERFSAQQFPDLHSELNLSSLELGDSALYFCASSVATDRLLSYNEQFFGPGTRLTVL.